Below are 29 T cell receptor beta chains sequenced from a single sample in a study of T cells in Graves' hyperthyroidism and ophthalmopathy (dated 2019 in TCRdb). The library was built by means of multiplex PCR. The instrument was an Illumina HiSeq 2000. TCR beta CDR3 regions were amplified from RNA transcripts. For the first round of RT-PCR on the TCR CDR3, the HTBI primer set was used together with the Qiagen OneStep RT-PCR kit. Starting from the raw public reads, TCRdb applied fastp trimming at Q25, assembled clones with MiXCR and retained in-frame beta chains. Identical CDR3 protein sequences are pooled into one entry, listed with their most common genes and DNA. In this sample the table shows more than 500,000 distinct CDR3 sequences, around 15% of which occur a single time. Of the sample, around 13% falls within the top ten clones. The source material was blood. These receptor sequences come from a woman aged 40 to 55 with Graves' hyperthyroidism.

This clonotype was counted a few times. This chain uses TRBV11-2 with TRBJ2-7; 9 bases map to TRBD1. The CDR3 has 17 residues. The germline V gene encodes CDR1 SGHAT and CDR2 FQNNGV. The ends lost 1 base at V and 1 base at J; junction bases unmatched: 8. This chain's CDR3 is CASSLVGAGTGSYEQYF. The DNA of the CDR3 is TGTGCCAGCAGCTTAGTAGGAGCCGGGACAGGGTCCTACGAGCAGTACTTC.

This clonotype was recorded many times. The chain couples TRBV19 to TRBJ1-2; D perhaps matches TRBD1 (6 bases). The germline V and J ends were trimmed by 7 bases and 4 bases, with 22 bases remaining between them. The CDR3 has 16 amino acids. Germline V gene sequence: CDR1 LNHDA, CDR2 SQIVND (reference sequence). The DNA for the CDR3 is TGTGCCAGTACCTCGGAGATAAGAACAGGGCTCTATGGCTACACCTTC. This sequence encodes CASTSEIRTGLYGYTF. Supplemented by reference TRBV19 and TRBJ1-2, the full variable domain reads DGGITQSPKYLFRKEGQNVTLSCEQNLNHDAMYWYRQDPGQGLRLIYYSQIVNDFQKGDIAEGYSVSREKKESFPLTVTSAQKNPTAFYLCASTSEIRTGLYGYTFGSGTRLTVV.

This clonotype came up many times. The V and J genes are TRBV7-8 and TRBJ1-4; 9 nucleotides line up with TRBD1. V lost 5 bases, J lost 7 bases, and 5 bases stayed unmatched. The germline CDR1 and CDR2 sequences are SGHVS and FQNEAQ. The CDR3 has 14 residues. CDR3 bases: TGTGCCAGCAGCAGACAGGGGGGAGTTGAAAAACTGTTTTTT. It specifies CASSRQGGVEKLFF.

The chain is built from TRBV25-1 and TRBJ2-2; D ambiguous. V lost 6 bases to trimming and J lost 6 bases, with 14 bases between them. CDR3 length equals 14 residues. The V gene's germline CDR1 is MGHDK and CDR2 SYGVNS. CDR3 protein: CASSERLTAGELFF. The CDR3 DNA reads TGTGCCAGCAGCGAACGGCTCACCGCCGGGGAGCTGTTTTTT. Full variable domain (remainder filled in from reference TRBV25-1 and TRBJ2-2): EADIYQTPRYLVIGTGKKITLECSQTMGHDKMYWYQQDPGMELHLIHYSYGVNSTEKGDLSSESTVSRIRTEHFPLTLESARPSHTSQYLCASSERLTAGELFFGEGSRLTVL.

The sample holds many counts of this clonotype. This rearrangement joins TRBV27 to TRBJ1-3; 8 nucleotides match TRBD1. V was clipped by 4 bases and J by 2 bases; unmatched bases: 4. The germline gives CDR1 MNHEY, CDR2 SMNVEV (reference sequence). This CDR3 spans 15 amino acids. In nucleotides, the CDR3 is TGTGCCAGCAGTTCGACAGGGGTAGCTGGAAACACCATATATTTT. Residues: CASSSTGVAGNTIYF.

This clonotype was counted ten times or more. The chain links TRBV5-6 to TRBJ2-1; D is ambiguous. This CDR3 contains 16 residues. V lost 0 bases and J 0 bases, leaving 10 bases between the germline ends. Germline-derived CDR1 and CDR2 are SGHDT and YYEEEE. The CDR3 region is CASSLVTAGSYNEQFF. As DNA, the CDR3 is TGTGCCAGCAGCTTGGTAACGGCCGGCTCCTACAATGAGCAGTTCTTC.

In its sample, this clonotype was seen a few times. V and J are TRBV10-3 and TRBJ2-1; TRBD2 is a possible D gene (5 bases). The CDR3 totals 14 residues. Germline CDR1 is ENHRY and CDR2 is SYGVKD. V shed 3 bases and J shed 4 bases, with 10 bases lying between them. The chain's CDR3 is CAISDPAAYNEQFF. Written as DNA, the CDR3 is TGTGCCATCAGTGATCCAGCGGCTTACAATGAGCAGTTCTTC.

There are a few counts of this clonotype. The V call is TRBV19, the J call TRBJ2-7; 10 bases are a match to TRBD2. This CDR3 is built from 14 residues. Looked up from germline, CDR1 is LNHDA and CDR2 is SQIVND (reference sequence). J was trimmed by 5 bases and V by 4 bases; bases with no gene match: 5. In DNA form, the CDR3 reads TGTGCCAGTAGTAAGCGGGAGGGCACCAACGAGCAGTACTTC. Translated: CASSKREGTNEQYF.

To note about this clonotype: A read error may be the cause here, since a much bigger clone is one base away. The gene calls are TRBV7-2 and TRBJ1-1; tentatively, D is TRBD1 (5 bases). The CDR3 length is 15 residues. Germline CDR1 is SGHTA and CDR2 is FQGNSA. CDR3 DNA sequence: TGTGCCAGCAGCTTGGGGAGACAGACGAACACTGGAGCTTTCTTT. The encoded protein is CASSLGRQTNTGAFF.

This clonotype turned up a few times. V usage is TRBV2 and J usage is TRBJ2-7, with TRBD1 identical over 9 bases. This CDR3 has 15 residues. Germline loops: CDR1 SNHLY, CDR2 FYNNEI. J lost 6 bases, V lost 7 bases, and 13 bases had no gene match. The CDR3 sequence: CASTKQGAPGSEQYF. CDR3 bases: TGTGCCAGCACTAAACAGGGGGCCCCTGGATCCGAGCAGTACTTC.

This clonotype was seen ten or more times. The rearrangement uses TRBV3-1 and TRBJ1-1; possible D gene TRBD1, 6 bases. The CDR3 length is 15 residues. V was clipped by 0 bases and J by 4 bases, with 12 bases between them. Per germline, CDR1 LGHDT and CDR2 YNNKEL (reference sequence). This chain's CDR3 is CASSQENRAGTEAFF. CDR3 in DNA: TGTGCCAGCAGCCAAGAGAACAGGGCGGGCACTGAAGCTTTCTTT. The complete variable domain, with remaining parts taken from reference TRBV3-1 and TRBJ1-1, reads DTAVSQTPKYLVTQMGNDKSIKCEQNLGHDTMYWYKQDSKKFLKIMFSYNNKELIINETVPNRFSPKSPDKAHLNLHINSLELGDSAVYFCASSQENRAGTEAFFGQGTRLTVV.

In its sample, this clonotype was seen a few times. The J gene is TRBJ1-2, the V gene TRBV19; a possible D gene is TRBD1 (5 bases). Germline-derived CDR1 and CDR2 are LNHDA and SQIVND (reference sequence). The CDR3 runs 13 residues. The V gene lost 1 base and the J gene lost 6 bases, with 9 bases spanning the gap. In DNA form, the CDR3 reads TGTGCCAGTAGTATAGTACCAGGGAATGGCTACACCTTC. Translating gives CASSIVPGNGYTF.

This clonotype was seen more than once but under ten times. This may be a read error, as it is one base from a much larger clone. The chain uses TRBV12-3 or TRBV12-4 and TRBJ1-1; D is unclear. V was cut by 5 bases and J by 0 bases, with 10 bases left in between. CDR3 length: 14 residues. This chain's CDR3 is CASSPTEMNTEAFF. CDR3 DNA: TGTGCCAGCAGTCCTACAGAGATGAACACTGAAGCTTTCTTT.

This clonotype was seen at least ten times. The J gene is TRBJ2-7, the V gene TRBV6-6; D gene ambiguous. The germline V gene encodes CDR1 MNHNY and CDR2 SVGAGI (reference sequence). The CDR3 extends over 13 amino acids. Trimming took 2 bases from V and 4 from J, leaving 9 bases between them. CDR3 nucleotides: TGTGCCAGCAGTTACGTCAGATGTTACGAGCAGTACTTC. Its protein is CASSYVRCYEQYF.

This clonotype showed up many times. The rearrangement joins TRBV12-3 or TRBV12-4 to TRBJ2-7; a weak D match, TRBD1 (5 bases). V dropped 2 bases and J dropped 5 bases, with 13 bases sitting between them. The length of the CDR3 is 14 residues. In DNA, the CDR3 is TGTGCCAGCAGTTTACGACAGATAGGAGACGAGCAGTACTTC. Protein: CASSLRQIGDEQYF.

V gene TRBV15 combines with J gene TRBJ2-1; D might be TRBD2 (6 bases). The CDR3 is made up of 14 amino acids. V shed 5 bases and J shed 5 bases, with 13 bases lying between them. The germline V gene has CDR1 LNHNV and CDR2 YYDKDF (reference sequence). The CDR3, as DNA: TGTGCCACCAGCTTTCGGGACTCAGACAATGAGCAGTTCTTC. This translates into CATSFRDSDNEQFF. The full variable domain, its missing parts supplied by reference TRBV15 and TRBJ2-1, is DAMVIQNPRYQVTQFGKPVTLSCSQTLNHNVMYWYQQKSSQAPKLLFHYYDKDFNNEADTPDNFQSRRPNTSFCFLDIRSPGLGDTAMYLCATSFRDSDNEQFFGPGTRLTVL.

This clonotype was recorded many times. The chain has TRBV27 and TRBJ2-7, with 8 bases lining up with TRBD2. V dropped 4 bases and J dropped 3; count of bases not matched to a gene: 8. This CDR3 has 15 residues. Germline V gene sequence: CDR1 MNHEY, CDR2 SMNVEV (reference sequence). DNA for the CDR3: TGTGCCAGCAGTTCCAGCGGGAGCGTCGGCTACGAGCAGTACTTC. As protein: CASSSSGSVGYEQYF.

A remark on this clonotype: A much larger clone sits a single nucleotide away, making a read error possible. The chain joins TRBV12-3 or TRBV12-4 to TRBJ2-7, with D perhaps TRBD1 (7 bases). The CDR3 length is 16 residues. For the CDR3, the DNA is TGTGCCAGCGGTTTAGGGTTGGAGGGGGCATGGAAGGAGCAGTACTTC. Translated: CASGLGLEGAWKEQYF.

This clonotype was seen at least ten times. This chain links TRBV30 with TRBJ2-7, with a tentative D call TRBD2 (6 bases). From germline, CDR1 is GTSNPN and CDR2 SVGIG (reference sequence). The CDR3 consists of 13 residues. Between the trimmed V and J ends, which lost 3 bases and 7 bases, there was a span of 16 bases. CDR3 DNA: TGTGCCTGGAGGGGGGGTTTCTCGGGAGAGCAGTACTTC. It codes for CAWRGGFSGEQYF.

This clonotype came up many times. This chain connects TRBV11-2 to TRBJ2-2; D is uncertain. Per germline, CDR1 SGHAT and CDR2 FQNNGV. V lost 4 bases and J lost 4, with 16 bases in between. This CDR3 is built from 16 residues. The CDR3 nucleotides read TGTGCCAGCAGCTCTCCCAGAGGCTCCACCACCGGGGAGCTGTTTTTT. Protein product: CASSSPRGSTTGELFF.

This clonotype has just a few counts. The chain uses TRBV10-1 and TRBJ2-1; weak D call: TRBD1 (5 bases). The V and J ends lost 0 bases and 9 bases respectively, with 9 bases between them. Germline values: CDR1 WNHNN, CDR2 SYGVQD (reference sequence). This CDR3 spans 13 amino acids. CDR3 sequence reads: CASSESTGGEQFF. CDR3 nucleotides: TGCGCCAGCAGTGAGTCCACAGGCGGTGAGCAGTTCTTC.

The V call is TRBV15, the J call TRBJ1-1; 9 nucleotides match TRBD1. Trimming took 7 bases from V and 1 from J; bases not matched to a gene: 7. Germline V lookup: CDR1 LNHNV, CDR2 YYDKDF (reference sequence). The CDR3 spans 15 residues. The CDR3 loop is CATTAGTGQNTEAFF. The CDR3 nucleotides are TGTGCCACCACCGCCGGGACAGGGCAGAACACTGAAGCTTTCTTT.

In its sample, this clonotype was seen many times. The rearrangement uses TRBV7-3 and TRBJ2-6; D possibly corresponds to TRBD1 (5 bases). The CDR3 totals 19 residues. Trimming left V 5 bases short and J 4 bases short, with 24 bases between. Germline assignment: CDR1 SGHTA and CDR2 FQGTGA. The CDR3 reads CASSTTTAHPVLGANVLTF. The CDR3 DNA reads as TGTGCCAGCAGCACAACGACAGCCCACCCGGTTTTGGGGGCCAACGTCCTGACTTTC.

This chain links TRBV7-9 with TRBJ2-7, with 11 bases fitting TRBD2. Per germline, CDR1 SEHNR and CDR2 FQNEAQ (reference sequence). V lost 4 bases, J lost 4 bases, and 6 bases stayed unmatched. The CDR3 covers 15 residues. The CDR3 sequence: CASSSIAGGVYEQYF. The CDR3 bases are TGTGCCAGCAGCTCAATAGCGGGAGGGGTGTACGAGCAGTACTTC. The whole variable domain, remainder taken from reference TRBV7-9 and TRBJ2-7, is DTGVSQNPRHKITKRGQNVTFRCDPISEHNRLYWYRQTLGQGPEFLTYFQNEAQLEKSRLLSDRFSAERPKGSFSTLEIQRTEQGDSAMYLCASSSIAGGVYEQYFGPGTRLTVT.

The sample holds many counts of this clonotype. The CDR3 DNA reads as TGTGCCAGCAGGCACAGGGGACATTACGAGCAGTACTTC. Amino acid sequence: CASRHRGHYEQYF. V usage is TRBV27 and J usage is TRBJ2-7; 7 bases are a match to TRBD1. The CDR3 is made up of 13 amino acids. J gave up 4 bases and V 6 bases, and 6 bases lay outside the gene matches. Germline V CDR1 and CDR2: MNHEY, SMNVEV (reference sequence).

There are a few counts of this clonotype. The CDR3 spells CSARGATYSNQPQHF. Written as DNA, the CDR3 is TGCAGTGCTAGAGGGGCCACGTATAGCAATCAGCCCCAGCATTTT. This chain joins TRBV20-1 and TRBJ1-5; D not resolved. V lost 1 base and J lost 0, with 10 bases in between. The V gene's germline CDR1 is DFQATT and CDR2 SNEGSKA (reference sequence). There are 15 residues in the CDR3.

At least ten counts were recorded for this clonotype. This chain connects TRBV12-3 or TRBV12-4 to TRBJ2-7, with D tentatively TRBD2 (5 bases). The CDR3 sequence is 13 residues long. With 6 bases removed from V and 6 bases from J, the gap between germline ends came to 15 bases. The CDR3 sequence: CASRPGNPPEQYF. CDR3 coding DNA: TGTGCCAGCAGGCCGGGGAACCCTCCCGAGCAGTACTTC.

The rearrangement joins TRBV20-1 to TRBJ2-1; 9 bases match TRBD1. Germline CDR1 DFQATT, CDR2 SNEGSKA (reference sequence). The length of the CDR3 is 14 residues. J gave up 4 bases and V 5 bases, and 6 bases lay outside the gene matches. The CDR3 spells CSALPGQGYNEQFF. CDR3 nucleotides: TGCAGTGCTCTGCCGGGACAGGGATACAATGAGCAGTTCTTC.

V and J are TRBV2 and TRBJ2-2, with D perhaps TRBD2 (5 bases). This CDR3 has 16 amino acids. Germline V gene lookup returns CDR1 SNHLY and CDR2 FYNNEI. Trimming cost V 5 bases and J 4 bases, with 17 bases left between them. Here the CDR3 DNA reads TGTGCCAGCAGTTTTGCGGGTACTTCGGGCACCGGGGAGCTGTTTTTT. It specifies CASSFAGTSGTGELFF.